Presented here are 21 T cell receptor beta chains from one specimen sequenced in a study of cytomegalovirus exposure and HLA in healthy donors. PCR involved 60 Vbeta and 13 Jbeta primers. TCRdb's table, derived via immunoSEQ multiplex PCR, lists solely in-frame clones and lacks some. The sample contains 90,000 or so clones, approximately 80% of which appear only once. Source material: PBMCs. Receptor source: a woman aged 40 to 50 in good health and CMV-seronegative.

J is TRBJ2-1 and V is TRBV5-1, with 9 bases that match TRBD2. The CDR3 consists of 15 residues. Germline V gives CDR1 SGHRS, CDR2 YFSETQ. Trimming took 1 base from V and 8 from J; bases not matched to a gene: 7. In nucleotides, the CDR3 is TGCGCCAGCAGCTTGAATGGCGGGAGGGCCGATGAGCAGTTCTTC. Translating gives CASSLNGGRADEQFF.

This clone was picked up a small number of times. The same CDR3 arises from other DNA sequences in this sample as well. The V call is TRBV6-5, the J call TRBJ2-1; 8 bases map to TRBD2. Germline V gene sequence: CDR1 MNHEY, CDR2 SVGAGI. This CDR3 is built from 15 residues. V dropped 6 bases and J dropped 6; count of bases not matched to a gene: 10. For the CDR3, the DNA is TGTGCCAGCAGGCCGGTTGCGGGAGGTTCCAATGAGCAGTTCTTC. Translation gives CASRPVAGGSNEQFF.

In its sample, this clone was seen once. J is TRBJ2-5 and V is TRBV18; D perhaps matches TRBD2 (6 bases). V was cut by 6 bases and J by 2 bases, with 13 bases left in between. The CDR3 has 14 residues. The germline gives CDR1 KGHSH, CDR2 LQKENI. CDR3 loop: CASSGGAFQETQYF. CDR3 bases: TGTGCCAGCTCCGGCGGGGCCTTTCAAGAGACCCAGTACTTC.

The chain links TRBV7-2 to TRBJ2-7; D unresolved. V was shortened by 1 base and J by 0 bases, with 7 bases between the two germline ends. The CDR3 runs to 14 residues. Germline V lookup: CDR1 SGHTA, CDR2 FQGNSA. For the CDR3, the DNA is TGTGCCAGCAGCTTAGGAGTAGCCTCCTACGAGCAGTACTTC. Protein: CASSLGVASYEQYF.

The rearrangement joins TRBV11-2 to TRBJ2-3; maybe TRBD1 (6 bases). The ends were cut back, 4 bases at V and 2 bases at J, with 7 bases in the middle. The CDR3 runs to 13 residues. CDR1 SGHAT and CDR2 FQNNGV come from the germline V gene. The CDR3 nucleotides read TGTGCCAGCAGCTACAGGGTCACAGATACGCAGTATTTT. As protein: CASSYRVTDTQYF.

The chain has TRBV15 and TRBJ2-3, with a weak D call TRBD2 (5 bases). Per the germline V gene, CDR1 is LNHNV and CDR2 is YYDKDF (reference sequence). The CDR3 spans 14 residues. V was shortened by 9 bases and J by 5 bases, with 18 bases between the two germline ends. The CDR3 spells CATQLEALRDTQYF. DNA of the CDR3: TGTGCCACGCAATTGGAGGCCTTGCGAGATACGCAGTATTTT. The whole variable domain, filled in from reference TRBV15 and TRBJ2-3, reads DAMVIQNPRYQVTQFGKPVTLSCSQTLNHNVMYWYQQKSSQAPKLLFHYYDKDFNNEADTPDNFQSRRPNTSFCFLDIRSPGLGDTAMYLCATQLEALRDTQYFGPGTRLTVL.

Here the CDR3 reads CASSLWASGSYNEQFF. CDR3 DNA: TGTGCCAGCAGTTTATGGGCTAGCGGGAGTTACAATGAGCAGTTCTTC. The gene calls are TRBV27 and TRBJ2-1, with 10 bases that match TRBD2. J gave up 4 bases and V 1 base, and 4 bases lay outside the gene matches. Germline assignment: CDR1 MNHEY and CDR2 SMNVEV (reference sequence). The CDR3 consists of 16 residues.

The chain has TRBV28 and TRBJ1-5; D is unresolved. Trimming shortened V by 6 bases and J by 11 bases, and 11 bases separated the two germline ends. The CDR3 contains 11 residues. Germline CDR1 reads MDHEN; CDR2 reads SYDVKM. The CDR3 nucleotides read TGTGCCAGCAGCTACGCCGGGGCCCAGCATTTT. Amino acids: CASSYAGAQHF.

The chain links TRBV4-1 to TRBJ2-1, with D tentatively TRBD2 (5 bases). The CDR3 totals 16 residues. Trimming stripped 0 bases from V and 5 bases from J, with 14 bases between. The V gene's germline CDR1 is MGHRA and CDR2 YSYEKL. The CDR3 bases are TGCGCCAGCAGCCAAGAAGTCACTAGGGTTAACAATGAGCAGTTCTTC. Translation gives CASSQEVTRVNNEQFF.

The DNA for the CDR3 is TGTGCCAGCGGCCCGCCGGGACACAGCTCCTACGAGCAGTACTTC. This sequence encodes CASGPPGHSSYEQYF. The rearrangement links TRBV28 to TRBJ2-7, with a weak D call TRBD1 (6 bases). V shed 8 bases and J shed 0 bases, with 17 bases lying between them. Germline lookup yields CDR1 MDHEN and CDR2 SYDVKM. The CDR3 loop spans 15 amino acids.

The chain combines TRBV11-3 with TRBJ2-5; 9 bases align to TRBD1. The V gene end was trimmed by 4 bases and the J gene end by 1 base; junction bases not matched to a gene: 7. This CDR3 contains 16 residues. CDR1 SGHNT and CDR2 YENEEA come from the germline V gene. The CDR3 sequence is CASSSQSDRGQETQYF. CDR3 bases: TGTGCCAGCAGCTCTCAGTCGGACAGGGGCCAAGAGACCCAGTACTTC.

The V and J genes are TRBV4-2 and TRBJ2-3; TRBD2 matches 10 bases. The germline CDR1 and CDR2 sequences are LGHNA and YNFKEQ. After removal of 0 bases from V and 7 bases from J, the junction contained 10 bases not matched to a gene. This CDR3 spans 17 amino acids. In DNA form, the CDR3 reads TGTGCCAGCAGCCAAGATCGTAGCGGGAGGACCTTAAATACGCAGTATTTT. This codes for CASSQDRSGRTLNTQYF.

This chain links TRBV5-1 with TRBJ2-7; D is unresolved. Germline V CDR1 and CDR2: SGHRS, YFSETQ. The CDR3 consists of 15 residues. V lost 0 bases, J lost 7 bases, and 17 bases lay in between. The CDR3 is CASSLGTANEKEQYF. CDR3 nucleotides: TGCGCCAGCAGCTTGGGCACAGCAAATGAAAAGGAGCAGTACTTC.

The chain recombines TRBV28 with TRBJ1-2; D possibly corresponds to TRBD1 (5 bases). The V end lost 3 bases, the J end lost 7 bases, and 9 bases lay between the germline ends. Per the germline V gene, CDR1 is MDHEN and CDR2 is SYDVKM. The CDR3 spans 12 residues. The CDR3 loop is CASSFQGVGYTF. The CDR3 nucleotides read TGTGCCAGCAGTTTTCAAGGGGTTGGCTACACCTTC.

The rearrangement joins TRBV28 to TRBJ1-5; possibly TRBD1 for D (6 bases). The germline V gene encodes CDR1 MDHEN and CDR2 SYDVKM. V lost 6 bases and J lost 9, with 18 bases in between. CDR3 size: 14 residues. The CDR3 nucleotides are TGTGCCAGCAGGAGGGGGGGGCCAGGCGGGCCCCAGCATTTT. It translates to CASRRGGPGGPQHF.

V is TRBV5-6 and J is TRBJ2-1; the D is unclear. CDR3 size: 12 residues. Germline CDR1 is SGHDT and CDR2 is YYEEEE. V lost 2 bases and J lost 14, with 14 bases in between. CDR3 region: CASSLLATEEFF. DNA for the CDR3: TGTGCCAGCAGCTTACTTGCGACCGAGGAGTTCTTC.

The chain has TRBV7-6 and TRBJ2-5; 11 positions match TRBD2. The CDR3 has 17 residues. Germline CDR1 reads SGHVS; CDR2 reads FNYEAQ. The J segment lost 1 base and the V segment lost 1 base, leaving 5 bases of the junction unmatched. This chain's CDR3 is CASSLELAGAGQETQYF. The CDR3 DNA sequence: TGTGCCAGCAGCTTAGAACTAGCGGGAGCGGGCCAAGAGACCCAGTACTTC.

The chain couples TRBV5-1 to TRBJ2-7; 8 nucleotides align to TRBD1. J was trimmed by 7 bases and V by 4 bases; bases with no gene match: 13. There are 15 residues in the CDR3. The germline gives CDR1 SGHRS, CDR2 YFSETQ. Here the CDR3 reads CASSLRGQTGVEQYF. The CDR3 nucleotides read TGCGCCAGCAGCCTACGCGGCCAGACAGGGGTTGAGCAGTACTTC.

The chain couples TRBV4-2 to TRBJ2-1, with TRBD2 matching over 11 bases. The CDR3 totals 18 residues. Germline V gene sequence: CDR1 LGHNA, CDR2 YNFKEQ. The V segment lost 1 base and the J segment 9 bases; nucleotides outside the gene matches: 14. The CDR3 DNA reads TGTGCCAGCAGCCAAGGGGGGCGAGTAGCGGGAGGGCAGGGTGAGCAGTTCTTC. Protein product: CASSQGGRVAGGQGEQFF.

This sequence joins TRBV19 and TRBJ1-2; 9 bases match TRBD1. This CDR3 has 16 amino acids. Germline assignment: CDR1 LNHDA and CDR2 SQIVND (reference sequence). Trimming at V came to 5 bases and at J to 8 bases, leaving 15 bases not matched to a gene. The CDR3 is CASSQLGQGRFDGYTF. The CDR3 DNA is TGTGCCAGTAGTCAACTCGGACAGGGGCGGTTTGACGGCTACACCTTC.

The chain uses TRBV7-9 and TRBJ2-7, with D tentatively TRBD2 (6 bases). This CDR3 has 16 residues. Germline V gives CDR1 SEHNR, CDR2 FQNEAQ (reference sequence). V was pared by 6 bases and J by 3 bases, with 21 bases between. CDR3 nucleotides: TGTGCCAGCAGGGACGATGAGCGGGTAGAGGTCTACGAGCAGTACTTC. Residues: CASRDDERVEVYEQYF.